The 12 T cell receptor beta chains below all came from one sample that was sequenced in a study of cytomegalovirus exposure and HLA in healthy donors. Assay: immunoSEQ multiplex PCR; the TCRdb copy retains only in-frame clones and omits some. This sample yields fewer than 250,000 clones, of which less than 85% are seen a single time; about 6% belongs to the top ten. Sequencing was done on a sample of PBMCs. These receptor sequences come from a young woman in good health and CMV-seronegative.

This rearrangement joins TRBV2 to TRBJ1-3; D gene uncertain. The V and J ends lost 7 bases and 0 bases respectively, with 10 bases between them. Germline V gives CDR1 SNHLY, CDR2 FYNNEI. This CDR3 comprises 14 residues. The CDR3 loop reads CASTYLPSGNTIYF. CDR3 DNA: TGTGCCAGCACCTATCTCCCCTCTGGAAACACCATATATTTT.

The chain is built from TRBV27 and TRBJ2-3; 8 bases are shared with TRBD2. The CDR3 sequence is 20 residues long. CDR1 MNHEY and CDR2 SMNVEV come from the germline V gene (reference sequence). V gave up 3 bases and J gave up 6 bases; unmatched junction bases: 23. CDR3 nucleotide sequence: TGTGCCAGCAGTTTGTCCCCAGTCACTACCGGGACTAGGTTCGGGGATACGCAGTATTTT. It yields the protein CASSLSPVTTGTRFGDTQYF.

V usage is TRBV27 and J usage is TRBJ2-7; 7 nucleotides line up with TRBD1. J gave up 3 bases and V 3 bases, and 2 bases lay outside the gene matches. Looked up from germline, CDR1 is MNHEY and CDR2 is SMNVEV (reference sequence). The CDR3 length is 13 residues. CDR3 sequence reads: CASSFNRGYEQYF. In nucleotides, the CDR3 is TGTGCCAGCAGTTTTAACAGGGGCTACGAGCAGTACTTC.

V gene TRBV19 combines with J gene TRBJ2-7; D is possibly TRBD2 (6 bases). Germline lookup yields CDR1 LNHDA and CDR2 SQIVND (reference sequence). With 6 bases removed from V and 4 bases from J, the gap between germline ends came to 16 bases. The CDR3 runs to 14 residues. This CDR3 reads CASSDGSFLYEQYF. The CDR3 bases are TGTGCCAGTAGCGACGGGAGTTTTCTGTACGAGCAGTACTTC.

The chain joins TRBV5-8 to TRBJ2-3; 12 bases match TRBD2. J gave up 6 bases and V 0 bases, and 2 bases lay outside the gene matches. The CDR3 totals 15 residues. CDR1 is SGHTS, CDR2 YDEGEE, per germline. In DNA form, the CDR3 reads TGTGCCAGCAGCTTGGAGCTAGCGGGAGGGGATACGCAGTATTTT. Translation gives CASSLELAGGDTQYF.

The rearrangement links TRBV11-2 to TRBJ2-7; 12 nucleotides line up with TRBD2. Trimming removed 3 bases from V and 0 bases from J; junction bases left unmatched: 6. Germline V gives CDR1 SGHAT, CDR2 FQNNGV. The CDR3 runs to 17 residues. This CDR3 reads CASSFLRTSGDSYEQYF. Here the CDR3 DNA reads TGTGCCAGCAGCTTCCTACGGACTAGCGGGGACTCCTACGAGCAGTACTTC.

The chain couples TRBV2 to TRBJ1-5, with TRBD1 matching 8 bases. Germline V CDR1 and CDR2: SNHLY, FYNNEI. The CDR3 has 14 residues. Germline trimming cut 2 bases from V and 8 bases from J; bases unmatched to any gene: 5. The CDR3 bases are TGTGCCAGCAGTGAAACGACAGGGGAGGAGCCCCAGCATTTT. Protein sequence: CASSETTGEEPQHF.

This rearrangement joins TRBV12-5 to TRBJ1-6; TRBD1 matches at 9 bases. Germline V CDR1 and CDR2: LGHNT, FRNRAP. The CDR3 extends over 17 amino acids. V was pared by 6 bases and J by 10 bases, with 16 bases of the junction left unmatched. Here the CDR3 reads CASGSSPGTGTSSPLHF. The CDR3 region has the DNA TGTGCTAGTGGCTCTTCCCCCGGGACAGGGACAAGCTCACCCCTCCACTTT.

V gene TRBV27 combines with J gene TRBJ1-3; D possibly corresponds to TRBD1 (5 bases). The CDR3 consists of 15 residues. Germline CDR1 MNHEY, CDR2 SMNVEV (reference sequence). The V gene lost 3 bases and the J gene lost 0 bases, with 9 bases spanning the gap. Written as DNA, the CDR3 is TGTGCCAGCAGTTTCTCAGGGTCCTCTGGAAACACCATATATTTT. Amino acids: CASSFSGSSGNTIYF.

The gene calls are TRBV6-5 and TRBJ2-1; D gene ambiguous. This CDR3 has 15 residues. The germline gives CDR1 MNHEY, CDR2 SVGAGI. Between the trimmed V and J ends, which lost 0 bases and 7 bases, there was a span of 13 bases. The DNA of the CDR3 is TGTGCCAGCAGTTACTCGACTTCACGTAGGAATGAGCAGTTCTTC. Its translation: CASSYSTSRRNEQFF.

CDR3 sequence: CAWSGGLDYGYTF. CDR3 DNA sequence: TGTGCCTGGAGTGGGGGATTGGACTATGGCTACACCTTC. The chain uses TRBV30 and TRBJ1-2; D is unresolved. CDR3 length equals 13 residues. Trimming stripped 1 base from V and 3 bases from J, with 9 bases between. Germline CDR1 is GTSNPN and CDR2 is SVGIG (reference sequence).

This chain connects TRBV29-1 to TRBJ2-1; D could derive from TRBD1 or TRBD2 (5 bases each). The CDR3 has 13 amino acids. V lost 5 bases, J lost 3 bases, and 11 bases lay in between. Germline V gene data show CDR1 as SQVTM and CDR2 as ANQGSEA. CDR3: CSVLEGFYNEQFF. The CDR3, as DNA: TGCAGCGTTCTCGAGGGGTTCTACAATGAGCAGTTCTTC.